This TCR beta chain was captured by sequencing in a study of T cells in Graves' hyperthyroidism and ophthalmopathy. TCR beta CDR3 regions were amplified from RNA transcripts. RT-PCR in the first round (using the HTBI primer set) targeted the TCR CDR3. Via MiXCR, TCRdb re-called the multiplex PCR reads, giving one row per CDR3 protein. This table holds 500,000 to 600,000 distinct CDR3 sequences, around 42% found once. This clonotype showed up many times. Patients aged 18 to 65 with hyperthyroidism were newly diagnosed, with duration under 2 months. The study excluded patients with uncontrolled infection, other autoimmune disease, pregnancy or lactation. Germline assignment: CDR1 MNHNS and CDR2 SASEGT. Trimming cost V 7 bases and J 1 base, with 13 bases left between them. The CDR3 is 14 residues long.

Material: peripheral blood or thyroid tissue (not recorded which). The sequence was collected from a young woman with Graves' hyperthyroidism. This chain uses TRBV6-1 with TRBJ1-1, with D unclear. The CDR3 nucleotides are TGTGCCAGCACCCAAGGAGGCGAGAACACTGAAGCTTTCTTT. Translated: CASTQGGENTEAFF.